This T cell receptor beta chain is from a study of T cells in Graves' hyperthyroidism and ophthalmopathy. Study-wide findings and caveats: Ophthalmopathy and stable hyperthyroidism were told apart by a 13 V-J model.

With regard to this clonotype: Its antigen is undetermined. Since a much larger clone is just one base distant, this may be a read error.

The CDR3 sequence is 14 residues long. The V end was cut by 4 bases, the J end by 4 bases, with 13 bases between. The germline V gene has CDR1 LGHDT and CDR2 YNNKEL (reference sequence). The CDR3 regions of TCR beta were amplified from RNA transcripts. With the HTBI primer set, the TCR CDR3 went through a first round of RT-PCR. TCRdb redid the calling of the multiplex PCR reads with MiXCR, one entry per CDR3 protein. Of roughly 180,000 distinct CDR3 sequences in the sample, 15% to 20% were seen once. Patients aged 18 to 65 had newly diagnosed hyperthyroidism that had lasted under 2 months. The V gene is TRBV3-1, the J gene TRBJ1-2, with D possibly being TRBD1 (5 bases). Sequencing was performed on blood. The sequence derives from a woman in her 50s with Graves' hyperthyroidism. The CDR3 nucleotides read TGTGCCAGCAGCCCGAGGGGCGCCGCCTATGGCTACACCTTC. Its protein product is CASSPRGAAYGYTF.